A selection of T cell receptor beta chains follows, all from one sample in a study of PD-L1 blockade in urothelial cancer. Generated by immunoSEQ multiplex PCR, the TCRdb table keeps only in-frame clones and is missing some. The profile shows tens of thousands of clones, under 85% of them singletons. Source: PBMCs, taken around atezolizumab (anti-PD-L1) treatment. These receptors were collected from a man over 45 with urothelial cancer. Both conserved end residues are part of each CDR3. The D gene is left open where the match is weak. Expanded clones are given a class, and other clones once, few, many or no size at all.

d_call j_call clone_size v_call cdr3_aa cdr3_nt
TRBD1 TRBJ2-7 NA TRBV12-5 CASGLEDRDFSYEQYF TGTGCTAGTGGTTTGGAGGACAGGGACTTCTCCTACGAGCAGTACTTC
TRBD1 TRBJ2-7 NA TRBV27 CASSPPTGSGVYEQYF TGTGCCAGCAGTCCTCCGACAGGGTCAGGAGTATACGAGCAGTACTTC
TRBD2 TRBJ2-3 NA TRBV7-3 CASSLSVAGATDTQYF TGTGCCAGCAGCTTAAGCGTAGCGGGGGCCACAGATACGCAGTATTTT
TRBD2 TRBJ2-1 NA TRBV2 CASSDGTTPRNEQFF TGTGCCAGCAGTGACGGGACTACTCCGAGGAATGAGCAGTTCTTC
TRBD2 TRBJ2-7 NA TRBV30 CAWTSGGKSSYEQYF TGTGCCTGGACCAGCGGGGGTAAGAGCTCCTACGAGCAGTACTTC
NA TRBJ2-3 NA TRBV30 CAWNSGSSDTQYF TGTGCCTGGAATTCCGGGTCCTCAGATACGCAGTATTTT
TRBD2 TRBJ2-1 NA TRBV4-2 CASSQDPRRGGKYNEQFF TGTGCCAGCAGCCAAGATCCTCGTCGGGGGGGGAAATACAATGAGCAGTTCTTC
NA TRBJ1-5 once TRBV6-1 CASRTQGTNQPQHF TGTGCCAGCAGGACGCAGGGGACCAATCAGCCCCAGCATTTT
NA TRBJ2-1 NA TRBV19 CASIPTGVRNEQFF TGTGCCAGTATCCCGACAGGAGTGAGAAATGAGCAGTTCTTC
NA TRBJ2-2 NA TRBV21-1 CASSRQGNNTGELFF TGTGCCAGCAGCAGACAGGGGAATAACACCGGGGAGCTGTTTTTT
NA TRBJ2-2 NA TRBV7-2 CASSSLAPTGELFF TGTGCCAGCAGCTCCTTAGCGCCCACCGGGGAGCTGTTTTTT
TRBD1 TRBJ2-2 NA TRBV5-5 CASSPSSTGGVTGELFF TGTGCCAGCAGCCCCTCCTCGACAGGGGGCGTCACCGGGGAGCTGTTTTTT
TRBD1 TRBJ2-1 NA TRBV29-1 CSVPTGREQFF TGCAGCGTCCCGACAGGGCGTGAGCAGTTCTTC
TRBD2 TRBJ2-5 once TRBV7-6 CASSSSSGGHQETQYF TGTGCCAGCAGCTCCTCTAGCGGGGGGCACCAAGAGACCCAGTACTTC
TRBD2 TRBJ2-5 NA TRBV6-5 CASSYSRGGPQETQYF TGTGCCAGCAGTTACTCGAGGGGAGGGCCCCAAGAGACCCAGTACTTC
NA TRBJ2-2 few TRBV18 CASSPFQGGTGELFF TGTGCCAGCTCACCCTTCCAGGGGGGCACCGGGGAGCTGTTTTTT
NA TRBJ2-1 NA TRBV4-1 CASSQILQRGPSGVNEQFF TGCGCCAGCAGCCAAATACTGCAAAGGGGCCCCAGTGGGGTCAATGAGCAGTTCTTC
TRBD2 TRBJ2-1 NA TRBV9 CASSPGGPPYNEQFF TGTGCCAGCAGCCCGGGAGGCCCCCCCTACAATGAGCAGTTCTTC
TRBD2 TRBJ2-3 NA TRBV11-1 CASSWTSGGGTDTQYF TGTGCCAGCAGCTGGACTAGCGGGGGAGGCACAGATACGCAGTATTTT
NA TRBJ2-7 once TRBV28 CASKQGLYEQYF TGTGCCAGCAAGCAGGGATTGTACGAGCAGTACTTC
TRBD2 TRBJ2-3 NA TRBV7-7 CASSQAGGPVDTQYF TGTGCCAGCAGCCAAGCGGGAGGGCCGGTAGATACGCAGTATTTT
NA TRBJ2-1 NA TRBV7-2 CASSLFEDSYNEQFF TGTGCCAGCAGCTTGTTTGAGGATTCCTACAATGAGCAGTTCTTC
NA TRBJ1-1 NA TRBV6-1 CASSDVQGPASEAFF TGTGCCAGCAGTGATGTTCAGGGGCCTGCCTCTGAAGCTTTCTTT
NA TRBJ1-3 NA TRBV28 CASGTGSLSGNTIYF TGTGCCAGCGGAACAGGGTCCCTCTCTGGAAACACCATATATTTT
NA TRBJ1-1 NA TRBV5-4 CASSLGVGVSEAFF TGTGCCAGCAGCTTGGGTGTAGGGGTCTCTGAAGCTTTCTTT
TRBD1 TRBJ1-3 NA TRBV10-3 CATADMTGRSGNTIYF TGTGCCACCGCAGACATGACAGGGAGAAGTGGAAACACCATATATTTT
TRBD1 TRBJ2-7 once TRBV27 CASSLGQGAYEQYF TGTGCCAGCAGTTTAGGACAGGGGGCTTACGAGCAGTACTTC
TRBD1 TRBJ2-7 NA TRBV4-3 CASSQEGQGALYEQYF TGCGCCAGCAGCCAAGAGGGACAGGGGGCATTGTACGAGCAGTACTTC
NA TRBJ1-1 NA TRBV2 CASIGHNTEAFF TGTGCCAGCATTGGCCACAACACTGAAGCTTTCTTT
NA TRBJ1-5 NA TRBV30 CATSPKGNQPQHF TGTGCCACCTCACCCAAGGGGAATCAGCCCCAGCATTTT
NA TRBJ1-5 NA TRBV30 CAWSNGGAQPQHF TGTGCCTGGAGTAATGGGGGGGCTCAGCCCCAGCATTTT
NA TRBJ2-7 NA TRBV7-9 CASSEGVVDEQYF TGTGCCAGCAGCGAAGGGGTTGTTGACGAGCAGTACTTC
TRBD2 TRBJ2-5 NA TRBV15 CATSRDRLAGGRETQYF TGTGCCACCAGCAGAGACCGACTAGCGGGAGGGCGGGAGACCCAGTACTTC